The entry below describes one T cell receptor (beta chain). Germline lookup yields CDR1 LNHDA and CDR2 SQIVND (reference sequence). Trimming cost V 10 bases and J 0 bases; bases outside gene matches: 9. The CDR3 loop spans 15 amino acids. This record comes from a study of blood T cell repertoires in COVID-19. About the research overall: Donors in the United States, Italy and Spain gave samples during acute or convalescent COVID-19. T cells, B-cell-depleted T cells, or PBMCs supplied cDNA or gDNA.

Study processing details: Amplification of reference gene primers was used by the study to estimate nucleated cell counts. Sequencing used immunoSEQ multiplex PCR; TCRdb keeps in-frame clones, though not all of them. V, J and clone size were drawn from that table, and D and trimming were deduced from the DNA. In the table there are 310,000 or so clones, around 88% of which are singletons. This chain connects TRBV19 to TRBJ2-5, with 9 nucleotides matching TRBD1. Sequencing used peripheral blood. The sequence derives from a woman aged 45-65 years with acute or convalescent COVID-19. The chain's CDR3 is CATRGGTGNQETQYF. DNA of the CDR3: TGTGCCACCCGCGGAGGGACAGGGAACCAAGAGACCCAGTACTTC.